This is a list of T cell receptor beta chains from one sample in a study of blood T cells in healthy people across ages. TCRdb itself ran the 5' RACE reads through MiXCR, one entry per CDR3 protein. The sample has 2 million or so distinct CDR3 sequences, roughly 50% seen once; the top ten hold over 2%. Sequenced material: blood. All receptors come from a woman in her thirties or forties in good health. Each CDR3 is given with its conserved first and last residue. The D gene is left open where the match is weak. Clone size is shown for a subset of rows, as once, few, many or a class of expanded clone.

CDR3 DNA	CDR3 protein	J gene	V gene	clone size	D gene	CDR3 length
TGTGCCAGCAGCTTAGATCTTTGGGTCGCCTTCCACGAGCAGTACTTC	CASSLDLWVAFHEQYF	TRBJ2-7	TRBV7-2	.	.	16
TGTGCCAGCAGTTTAGTTGGGGGCGTGGGTGAAAAACTGTTTTTT	CASSLVGGVGEKLFF	TRBJ1-4	TRBV27	.	.	15
TGTGCCACCAGCAGAGAGACAGGGCACTATGGCTACACCTTC	CATSRETGHYGYTF	TRBJ1-2	TRBV15	.	TRBD1	14
TGCAGTGCTTTACTAGCGGGGGCCTTGGGGGACAATGAGCAGTACTTC	CSALLAGALGDNEQYF	TRBJ2-5	TRBV20-1	once	TRBD2	16
TGTGCCAGCAGCGAACAGGGGGAAAGCTATGAGCAGTTCTTC	CASSEQGESYEQFF	TRBJ2-1	TRBV9	.	TRBD1	14
TGTGCCAGCAGCCAAGATAATCTAGCCGACTCTAGCACAGATACGCAGTATTTT	CASSQDNLADSSTDTQYF	TRBJ2-3	TRBV3-1	few	.	18
TGTGCCAGCAGCTCCTCTGGGGGGCAACGGTACTTC	CASSSSGGQRYF	TRBJ2-4	TRBV7-2	.	.	12
TGTGCCAGCAAACCTCTCGGAGAGGGAAGTCCTAAAAACATTCAGTACTTC	CASKPLGEGSPKNIQYF	TRBJ2-4	TRBV6-1	.	.	17
TGTGCCAGCAGTCCGTGGACCTTCGGGATCGGCTACACCTTC	CASSPWTFGIGYTF	TRBJ1-2	TRBV6-5	.	.	14
TGTGCCAGCAGTGATGAGCGAGACAGGTCCTACGAGCAGTACTTC	CASSDERDRSYEQYF	TRBJ2-7	TRBV6-4	.	.	15